Below, 26 T cell receptor beta chains from the same sample are listed, as sequenced in a study of blood T cell repertoires in COVID-19. Here immunoSEQ multiplex PCR was the method, and the copy in TCRdb shows in-frame clones only, minus some. The sample gives about 100,000 clones, around 88% of which show up once; 5% is in the top ten. Sequencing was performed on peripheral blood. These receptors came from a human donor in a cohort sampled during active COVID-19.

The chain carries TRBV6-6 and TRBJ1-2; D unresolved. This CDR3 has 15 amino acids. Germline V gene lookup returns CDR1 MNHNY and CDR2 SVGAGI (reference sequence). V was pared by 2 bases and J by 2 bases, with 12 bases between. The CDR3 bases are TGTGCCAGCAGTTACGAGAGCGGGCGCAACTATGGCTACACCTTC. Protein: CASSYESGRNYGYTF.

J is TRBJ2-3 and V is TRBV21-1; the table's D call, TRBD2, has no DNA check behind it. TRBV21-1 represents a pseudogene. The CDR3 spans 21 residues. The CDR3 protein is CASSKAPAGTSGRDGTDTQYF. CDR3 DNA: TGTGCCAGCAGCAAAGCCCCAGCAGGGACTAGCGGGAGGGATGGCACAGATACGCAGTATTTT.

This clone occurred once. The V and J genes are TRBV1 and TRBJ2-1; the table's D gene call, TRBD2, was not cross checked with the DNA. TRBV1 is noted as a pseudogene. The CDR3 extends over 18 amino acids. In DNA form, the CDR3 reads TGCACCAGCAGCCAAGAAGTCGTACTAGCGGACTCCTACAATGAGCAGTTCTTC. The encoded protein is CTSSQEVVLADSYNEQFF.

Here the CDR3 reads CASSLGQGLVATNEKLFF. CDR3 sequence (DNA): TGTGCCAGCAGCTTGGGTCAGGGGTTGGTAGCAACTAATGAAAAACTGTTTTTT. The chain is built from TRBV5-6 and TRBJ1-4; a possible D gene is TRBD1 (6 bases). There are 18 residues in the CDR3. Between the trimmed V and J ends, which lost 0 bases and 0 bases, there was a span of 15 bases. Germline loops: CDR1 SGHDT, CDR2 YYEEEE.

The V gene is TRBV7-2, the J gene TRBJ2-7; D ambiguous. V lost 1 base and J lost 2, with 9 bases in between. This CDR3 has 14 residues. CDR1 is SGHTA, CDR2 FQGNSA, per germline. The CDR3 nucleotides are TGTGCCAGCAGCTTAGTGTTTAACACCTACGAGCAGTACTTC. This encodes CASSLVFNTYEQYF.

Concerning this clone itself: This CDR3 fails to terminate in the conserved phenylalanine or tryptophan, so it likely reflects a read error. This chain joins TRBV4-1 and TRBJ1-2, with D possibly matching TRBD1 (6 bases). Germline CDR1 is MGHRA and CDR2 is YSYEKL. Trimming cost V 2 bases and J 5 bases, with 6 bases left between them. The CDR3 loop spans 12 amino acids. The CDR3 loop is CASSQTGYGYTL. CDR3 in DNA: TGCGCCAGCAGCCAAACAGGGTATGGCTACACCCTC.

CDR3 region: CASTPEGTREDTEAFF. CDR3 DNA: TGTGCCAGCACCCCCGAAGGGACCCGGGAGGACACTGAAGCTTTCTTT. The chain carries TRBV3-1 (or the pseudogene TRBV3-2) and TRBJ1-1, with TRBD1 as a possible D gene (5 bases). The CDR3 is 16 residues long. Per germline, CDR1 LGHDT and CDR2 YNNKEL (reference sequence). The V end lost 7 bases, the J end lost 3 bases, and 21 bases lay between the germline ends.

The chain employs TRBV21-1 and TRBJ2-1; the tabulated D call, TRBD1, remains unverified against the DNA. TRBV21-1 is recorded as a pseudogene. CDR3 length equals 15 residues. CDR3 sequence reads: CASSKEGVSYNEQFF. The CDR3 DNA sequence: TGTGCCAGCAGCAAAGAGGGGGTCTCCTACAATGAGCAGTTCTTC.

This clone was seen only a few times. V gene TRBV6-2 or TRBV6-3 combines with J gene TRBJ2-1, with 10 bases aligning to TRBD2. There are 17 residues in the CDR3. The germline V gene encodes CDR1 MNHEY and CDR2 SVGEGT. V lost 0 bases and J lost 4; bases outside the gene matches: 6. The CDR3 is CASSYSPTSGIYNEQFF. In nucleotides, the CDR3 is TGTGCCAGCAGTTACTCTCCAACTAGCGGGATATACAATGAGCAGTTCTTC.

The V gene is TRBV11-2, the J gene TRBJ1-6, with D perhaps matching TRBD1 (5 bases). V lost 5 bases, J lost 10 bases, and 9 bases lay in between. Germline assignment: CDR1 SGHAT and CDR2 FQNNGV. CDR3 length: 12 residues. The CDR3 sequence: CASSPGGSPLHF. The CDR3 DNA sequence: TGTGCCAGCAGCCCCGGGGGGTCACCCCTCCACTTT.

The gene calls are TRBV19 and TRBJ2-4; unclear D gene. In germline, CDR1 is LNHDA, CDR2 SQIVND (reference sequence). The CDR3 has 14 amino acids. V dropped 7 bases and J dropped 9 bases, with 19 bases sitting between them. Here the CDR3 DNA reads TGTGCCAGTACCTCAAGACCTTCGAACAGCATTCAGTACTTC. Protein sequence: CASTSRPSNSIQYF.

This sequence joins TRBV2 and TRBJ2-2; possibly TRBD2 for D (6 bases). CDR1 and CDR2 (germline): SNHLY, FYNNEI. Trimming cost V 2 bases and J 3 bases, with 7 bases left between them. CDR3 length: 14 amino acids. The CDR3 here is CASSEREDTGELFF. CDR3 in DNA: TGTGCCAGCAGTGAAAGGGAGGACACCGGGGAGCTGTTTTTT. Full variable domain (remainder filled in from reference TRBV2 and TRBJ2-2): EPEVTQTPSHQVTQMGQEVILRCVPISNHLYFYWYRQILGQKVEFLVSFYNNEISEKSEIFDDQFSVERPDGSNFTLKIRSTKLEDSAMYFCASSEREDTGELFFGEGSRLTVL.

J is TRBJ1-1 and V is TRBV7-9, with 8 bases aligning to TRBD1. The CDR3 has 19 amino acids. Germline lookup yields CDR1 SEHNR and CDR2 FQNEAQ (reference sequence). V lost 4 bases, J lost 1 base, and 17 bases stayed unmatched. The CDR3 bases are TGTGCCAGCAGCTCTTCGACCCTGGGGACAGGCCACAAGAACACTGAAGCTTTCTTT. Residues: CASSSSTLGTGHKNTEAFF.

The rearrangement joins TRBV13 to TRBJ2-1; D perhaps matches TRBD1 (7 bases). This CDR3 has 12 amino acids. Germline V gives CDR1 PRHDT, CDR2 FYEKMQ (reference sequence). V lost 0 bases and J 15 bases, leaving 12 bases between the germline ends. The CDR3 nucleotides are TGTGCCAGCAGCTTAGGGCGGGACAGTTCGTTCTTC. Amino acids: CASSLGRDSSFF.

The chain couples TRBV11-2 to TRBJ2-3; 13 bases are a match to TRBD2. The trim removed 5 bases at V and 9 bases at J, leaving 11 bases unmatched. Looked up from germline, CDR1 is SGHAT and CDR2 is FQNNGV. The CDR3 has 16 residues. In nucleotides, the CDR3 is TGTGCCAGCAGCCCCACTGGTGGACTAGCGGGAGCGACGCAGTATTTT. Protein: CASSPTGGLAGATQYF.

The CDR3 DNA reads TGTGCCAGCCGATCCGGTATTGCAACTAATGAAAAACTGTTTTTT. This codes for CASRSGIATNEKLFF. The V gene is TRBV5-5, the J gene TRBJ1-4; D is undetermined. Germline-derived CDR1 and CDR2 are SGHKS and YYEKEE (reference sequence). This CDR3 spans 15 amino acids. V gave up 7 bases and J gave up 0 bases, with 13 bases separating them.

The chain couples TRBV9 to TRBJ2-1; 8 bases map to TRBD2. Germline trimming cut 3 bases from V and 0 bases from J; bases unmatched to any gene: 5. Germline V lookup: CDR1 SGDLS, CDR2 YYNGEE. The CDR3 contains 16 residues. The CDR3 bases are TGTGCCAGCAGCGGAACCGGGACTAGCTCCTACAATGAGCAGTTCTTC. It is translated as CASSGTGTSSYNEQFF.

This chain connects TRBV4-2 to TRBJ2-7; TRBD1 matches 7 bases. The CDR3 extends over 16 amino acids. Germline lookup yields CDR1 LGHNA and CDR2 YNFKEQ. Germline trimming cut 3 bases from V and 4 bases from J; bases unmatched to any gene: 12. CDR3 in DNA: TGTGCCAGCAGCCAGGCCGCAGGGGGTAGGTCTTACGAGCAGTACTTC. Its translation is CASSQAAGGRSYEQYF.

The V call is TRBV5-1, the J call TRBJ1-2; TRBD1 aligns across 9 bases. V lost 4 bases to trimming and J lost 8 bases; unmatched junction nucleotides: 12. In germline, CDR1 is SGHRS, CDR2 YFSETQ. This CDR3 contains 15 residues. The CDR3, as DNA: TGCGCCAGCAGCATAAACTCGGGACAGGGAGCGGGCTACACCTTC. Protein sequence: CASSINSGQGAGYTF.

The rearrangement joins TRBV2 to TRBJ1-5, with TRBD1 matching 9 bases. The J segment lost 0 bases and the V segment lost 6 bases, leaving 18 bases of the junction unmatched. The CDR3 is 20 amino acids. Germline-derived CDR1 and CDR2 are SNHLY and FYNNEI. CDR3 coding DNA: TGTGCCAGCAGAGGGGAAAGGGGACTATTGACAGGGGGTAGCAATCAGCCCCAGCATTTT. Protein: CASRGERGLLTGGSNQPQHF. The full variable domain, completed using reference TRBV2 and TRBJ1-5, is EPEVTQTPSHQVTQMGQEVILRCVPISNHLYFYWYRQILGQKVEFLVSFYNNEISEKSEIFDDQFSVERPDGSNFTLKIRSTKLEDSAMYFCASRGERGLLTGGSNQPQHFGDGTRLSIL.

The V call is TRBV6-5, the J call TRBJ1-4; a weak D match, TRBD1 (5 bases). Germline CDR1 and CDR2: MNHEY and SVGAGI. V gave up 1 base and J gave up 4 bases, with 7 bases separating them. The CDR3 contains 14 residues. CDR3 region: CASSYWQGNEKLFF. The CDR3 nucleotides are TGTGCCAGCAGTTACTGGCAGGGTAATGAAAAACTGTTTTTT.

V gene TRBV7-2 combines with J gene TRBJ1-1, with 8 positions matching TRBD1. The CDR3 is 15 amino acids. V lost 5 bases, J lost 2 bases, and 7 bases stayed unmatched. The germline V gene encodes CDR1 SGHTA and CDR2 FQGNSA. CDR3 amino acids: CASSPKTGVNTEAFF. The CDR3 nucleotides are TGTGCCAGCAGCCCAAAGACAGGGGTTAACACTGAAGCTTTCTTT.

Notes on this clone: Other nucleotide sequences in the sample specify the same CDR3. V usage is TRBV5-1 and J usage is TRBJ1-1; maybe TRBD1 (5 bases). V was clipped by 0 bases and J by 0 bases, with 6 bases between them. The CDR3 has 14 residues. Germline V CDR1 and CDR2: SGHRS, YFSETQ. CDR3 DNA sequence: TGCGCCAGCAGCTTGGGACAGATGAACACTGAAGCTTTCTTT. Amino acids: CASSLGQMNTEAFF.

The chain combines TRBV5-4 with TRBJ2-1, with D tentatively TRBD2 (6 bases). Germline loops: CDR1 SGHNT, CDR2 YYREEE (reference sequence). This CDR3 comprises 13 residues. V was pared by 0 bases and J by 8 bases, with 9 bases between. The DNA for the CDR3 is TGTGCCAGCAGCTTGGGGGGGGACGATGAGCAGTTCTTC. This gives the protein CASSLGGDDEQFF.

V is TRBV5-5 and J is TRBJ2-1, with TRBD2 matching over 7 bases. Germline V gene sequence: CDR1 SGHKS, CDR2 YYEKEE (reference sequence). The J segment lost 4 bases and the V segment lost 6 bases, leaving 13 bases of the junction unmatched. The CDR3 runs to 16 residues. The CDR3 protein is CASTIGLAGGYNEQFF. CDR3 bases: TGTGCCAGCACCATTGGTTTAGCGGGCGGATACAATGAGCAGTTCTTC.

V usage is TRBV6-5 and J usage is TRBJ2-7, with D perhaps matching TRBD1 (5 bases). CDR1 and CDR2 from the germline V gene are MNHEY and SVGAGI. CDR3 length equals 14 residues. Trimming stripped 10 bases from V and 5 bases from J, with 21 bases between. The CDR3 reads CATHGRAYGHEQYF. For the CDR3, the DNA is TGTGCCACGCACGGCAGGGCGTATGGTCACGAGCAGTACTTC.